This entry describes one T cell receptor beta chain. Its antigen is currently not known. No qualities accompany the bases; no much larger clone lies one base away. Library generation was performed with the immunoSEQ multiplex PCR assay. RNA was extracted from all samples and reverse transcribed into cDNA, which served as template for TCR sequencing. First-strand cDNA was synthesized using SuperScript III with a 2:1 mix of oligo-dT and random hexamers. Amplification bias was assessed with a synthetic immune receptor repertoire, and residual bias was removed computationally. Per the authors' processing: After raw reads were preprocessed to remove errors, the CDR3 was defined following IMGT conventions as running from the conserved cysteine to phenylalanine. Clonality was computed by normalizing Shannon entropy by log2 of the number of productive unique TCRs and subtracting the result from 1. Whether each scalp clone was CD4 or CD8 was inferred by checking scalp TCRbeta sequences against the CD4 and CD8 repertoires from sorted blood. As stored in TCRdb, this immuneACCESS dataset retains in-frame rearrangements with V and J assigned. A fraction of the clones does not appear; measured against another copy, unresolved V genes explain less than half of the discrepancy, and the remainder lacks a known reason. V, J and clone size reflect that table, while D and trimming were determined from the DNA. For this sample there are under 150,000 clones; approximately 80% appear just once. Clones ranked in the top ten supply 25% of the sample.

This specimen's time point label, interpreted: more than three weeks on oral tofacitinib. The treatment or condition label, read with the paper, signifies: oral pan-JAK inhibitor, 5-10 mg twice daily. Peripheral blood and lesional scalp punch biopsies were obtained from patients with alopecia areata. PBMCs were separated by density centrifugation and stained for CD3, CD4 and CD8, after which CD4+ and CD8+ T cells were sorted on a FACSAria. Inclusive of the bounding cysteine and phenylalanine, the CDR3 is 10 residues long. Solely the CDR3 DNA is kept, with 30 bases framed from the first base. The germline ends are 3 bases apart after V is trimmed by 2 bases and J by 6 bases. Based on the germline V gene, the CDR1 and CDR2 sequences are SQVTM and ANQGSEA. The source of the sample is a study of CD8+ T cells in alopecia areata (dated by TCRdb to 2016 to 2019). Looking at the study overall: Treated patients were enrolled in an open-label pilot trial of oral tofacitinib, 5 to 10 mg twice daily, for moderate-to-severe alopecia areata. Patients stayed on tofacitinib for 6 to 18 months and then had 6 months of follow-up off drug so that delayed response and recurrence could be assessed. TCRbeta CDR3 regions were amplified by immunoSEQ multiplex PCR with 35 Vbeta forward and 13 Jbeta reverse primers. RNA came from the PAXgene miRNA kit for fixed scalp, the miRNeasy kit for PBMCs, and the RNeasy kit for mouse skin. To study T cell clonal expansion in alopecia areata, the researchers applied high-throughput TCRbeta sequencing to both the C3H/HeJ mouse model and human patients. In treated patients, disease severity was measured using the SALT score, which gives the percentage of scalp surface area affected. Scalp clonality was compared across normal scalp (n=4), patchy alopecia areata scalp (n=8), and alopecia totalis/universalis scalp (n=8). Patients on tofacitinib were biopsied at baseline and after 4 and 24 weeks of treatment, and several of the patients also had a later scalp biopsy. In humans, TCRbeta sequencing was performed on scalp tissue and on sorted CD4+ and CD8+ peripheral blood T cells from healthy controls and from patients with patchy or totalis/universalis alopecia areata.

General findings and caveats noted by the study authors: Unlike mouse skin, where gammadelta T cells dominate, normal human skin contains resident alphabeta T cells that get sequenced too, which complicates analysis of the scalp TCR repertoire. TCR sequences shared between patients were less clear than in mice, possibly partly because of HLA diversity in the patient population. During tofacitinib treatment, many expanded lesional clones remained in scalp and blood, and this persistence may partly explain relapse after treatment is stopped. Tofacitinib significantly decreased scalp clonality and the number of expanded CD8+ clones among the top 100 scalp clones. Lesional scalp, especially in alopecia totalis/universalis, showed higher clonality and more expanded CD8+ clones than normal scalp, suggesting antigenic drive. Because the treated cohort was small and had only one nonresponder, larger studies are needed to examine links between baseline CD8+ expansion and response.

The V and J genes are TRBV29-1 and TRBJ2-3, with the D gene uncertain. The material sequenced was CD8+ T cells sorted from blood, taken at week 4, from a patient treated with tofacitinib. The source is a human donor with alopecia areata. CDR3 sequence: CSVERDTQYF. The nucleotides are TGCAGCGTTGAAAGGGATACGCAGTATTTT.